This T cell receptor beta chain was retrieved from a study of cytomegalovirus exposure and HLA in healthy donors. Study-wide findings and caveats: Across donors, sequencing depth was assumed by presence/absence analyses to be roughly uniform.

The V gene end was trimmed by 0 bases and the J gene end by 7 bases; junction bases not matched to a gene: 4. The CDR3 has 14 amino acids. CDR1 is SEHNR and CDR2 is FQNEAQ in the germline V gene (reference sequence). Vbeta (60) and Jbeta (13) primers were used in the PCR. TCRdb keeps only in-frame clones here, not all; method: immunoSEQ multiplex PCR. The data contain around 130,000 clones, about 8.6% of them singletons. The sample holds a few counts of this clone. Its antigen remains unknown. Source material: PBMCs. This TCR was recovered from a woman between 40 and 50 years old in good health and CMV-seropositive. This chain uses TRBV7-9 with TRBJ1-1, with 8 bases matching TRBD1. CDR3 amino acids: CASSLATGTGEAFF. The CDR3 nucleotides read TGTGCCAGCAGCTTAGCAACCGGGACAGGTGAAGCTTTCTTT.